The subject of this entry is one T cell receptor beta chain. As yet, its antigen is unknown. A J-beta primer mix and a sample-barcoded 5' primer were used in a second PCR of about 7 to 12 cycles. All cDNA molecules were each tagged by a template-switch adaptor with 12 random nucleotides. TCRdb redid the calling of the 5' RACE reads with MiXCR, one entry per CDR3 protein. The sample has about 1.4 million distinct CDR3 sequences; around 55% are singletons. The sample originates from a study of blood T cells in healthy people across ages. Study-level findings and limits: Researchers judged that diversity estimates from one million T cells fell short of true values.

V shed 2 bases, J shed 7 bases, and the junction held 6 bases outside the gene matches. Germline values: CDR1 SGHAT, CDR2 FQNNGV. This CDR3 has 15 amino acids. The chain carries TRBV11-2 and TRBJ2-1; 9 bases line up with TRBD1. The specimen was blood. This receptor was obtained from a man younger than 35 in good health. CDR3 in DNA: TGTGCCAGCAGCTTACTACAGGGGGCGATTAATGAGCAGTTCTTC. It specifies CASSLLQGAINEQFF.